The 4 T cell receptor beta chains given below trace back to one sample, sequenced in a study of blood T cell repertoires in COVID-19. Generated by immunoSEQ multiplex PCR, the TCRdb table keeps only in-frame clones and is missing some. This table has more than 200,000 clones, 65% to 90% appearing once. The sample consisted of peripheral blood. The receptors shown here come from a man aged 50 to 59 with acute or convalescent COVID-19.

The J gene is TRBJ2-3, the V gene TRBV10-2, with 12 positions matching TRBD2. The CDR3 length is 17 residues. Per the germline V gene, CDR1 is WSHSY and CDR2 is SAAADI. V gave up 2 bases and J gave up 3 bases; unmatched junction bases: 6. CDR3 DNA: TGCGCCAGCAGTGAGACCTCGACTAGCGGGGGAACAGATACGCAGTATTTT. Encoded protein: CASSETSTSGGTDTQYF.

The chain uses TRBV27 and TRBJ1-5; 8 bases line up with TRBD1. V was clipped by 6 bases and J by 4 bases; unmatched bases: 2. The CDR3 runs 13 residues. Germline assignment: CDR1 MNHEY and CDR2 SMNVEV (reference sequence). The DNA for the CDR3 is TGTGCCAGCAGCTGGACAGGGAATCAGCCCCAGCATTTT. Translated, it gives CASSWTGNQPQHF.

The gene calls are TRBV5-4 and TRBJ2-1; 9 bases match TRBD1. Germline assignment: CDR1 SGHNT and CDR2 YYREEE (reference sequence). V lost 4 bases, J lost 5 bases, and 4 bases stayed unmatched. CDR3 length: 14 residues. DNA for the CDR3: TGTGCCAGCAGCCCGACAGGGGGGGACAATGAGCAGTTCTTC. It specifies CASSPTGGDNEQFF.

V and J are TRBV14 and TRBJ1-2; D gene unclear. The V end was cut by 0 bases, the J end by 4 bases, with 6 bases between. Germline V lookup: CDR1 SGHDN, CDR2 FVKESK. The CDR3 extends over 13 amino acids. The CDR3 reads CASSQDWLYGYTF. CDR3 DNA: TGTGCCAGCAGCCAAGATTGGCTCTATGGCTACACCTTC.